The T cell receptor beta chain described here comes from a study of early T cells in non-severe SARS-CoV-2 infection. V lost 7 bases, J lost 0 bases, and 9 bases stayed unmatched. The germline V gene has CDR1 MDHEN and CDR2 SYDVKM. The CDR3 loop spans 16 amino acids. TCRdb passed the 5' RACE reads through MiXCR, listing each CDR3 protein once. Counted here are about 39,000 distinct CDR3 sequences, around 6.8% occurring once; the ten biggest clones make up 8% to 9.5%. Specimen: whole blood. The source is an adult who was a healthcare worker with PCR-confirmed SARS-CoV-2 infection or an uninfected control (not recorded which). This chain uses TRBV28 with TRBJ1-5; 7 nucleotides match TRBD1. This CDR3 is CASKGQYIYSNQPQHF. The CDR3 DNA reads TGTGCCAGCAAGGGACAGTACATTTATAGCAATCAGCCCCAGCATTTT.